A selection of T cell receptor beta chains follows, all from one sample in a study of OX40 agonist ivuxolimab in advanced cancers. Sequenced by immunoSEQ multiplex PCR; TCRdb stores in-frame clones only, minus some. The sample records tens of thousands of clones, over 75% being singletons. This specimen consisted of CD4+ or CD8+ T cells sorted from blood, obtained in a trial of the OX40 agonist ivuxolimab. The receptors derive from an adult with an advanced solid tumor such as melanoma, head and neck, liver or kidney cancer. Each CDR3 is given without its conserved first and last residue.

length	V	J	CDR3
12	TRBV5-1	TRBJ1-2	ASSLGGPGNGYT
11	TRBV5-4	TRBJ1-2	ASSPSREHGYT
13	TRBV11-3	TRBJ2-1	ASSLEGQVNNEQF
13	TRBV5-4	TRBJ2-5	ASSFRDRGTRAQY
9	TRBV11-2	TRBJ2-7	ASSSNYEQY
11	TRBV28	TRBJ1-1	ASKGTANTEAF
12	TRBV5-4	TRBJ2-1	ASSSPRKTDEQF
14	TRBV5-1	TRBJ2-3	ASSLESRVSTDTQY
11	TRBV7-6	TRBJ1-1	ASSLSGNTEAF
13	TRBV4-1	TRBJ2-3	ASSRLAGGSDTQY
14	TRBV19	TRBJ2-3	ASKKRGGGGGDTQY
11	TRBV18	TRBJ1-2	ASSPQGAEGYT
11	TRBV5-1	TRBJ2-4	ASSLDRGNIQY
12	TRBV7-8	TRBJ2-2	ASSTRANTGELF
14	TRBV9	TRBJ2-3	ASSLGTDYDTDTQY
13	TRBV5-1	TRBJ1-1	ASSMDGTANTEAF
13	TRBV14	TRBJ2-1	ASSTWTSGGHEQF
13	TRBV9	TRBJ1-5	ASSVEGSLNQPQH
13	TRBV2	TRBJ1-5	ASSASGRGNQPQH
10	TRBV10-2	TRBJ2-5	ASSLGRETQY
12	TRBV19	TRBJ1-6	ASSEDSYNSPLH
14	TRBV5-1	TRBJ1-3	ASSLVGSASGNTIY
14	TRBV6-4	TRBJ2-2	ASTPGPRTDTGELF
15	TRBV7-9	TRBJ2-2	ASSRGEGPPNTGELF
11	TRBV18	TRBJ2-5	ASSPHHQETQY
11	TRBV5-1	TRBJ1-1	ASSLQGRTEAF
14	TRBV7-8	TRBJ2-3	ASHSGGWLAGDTQY
10	TRBV5-1	TRBJ1-1	ASSLMNTEAF
11	TRBV11-2	TRBJ1-2	ASNKQGVDGYT
12	TRBV19	TRBJ2-2	ASSQQGSTGELF
13	TRBV11-3	TRBJ1-6	ASQAGSSYNSPLH
11	TRBV28	TRBJ1-2	ASSLLANYGYT